A single sample is the source of the 24 T cell receptor beta chains below, sequenced in a study of T cells after yellow fever vaccination. TCRdb reprocessed the 5' RACE reads with MiXCR, giving one entry per CDR3 protein. The sample holds about 300,000 distinct CDR3 sequences, approximately 7% seen once. This specimen consisted of PBMCs, obtained approximately 47 days after the first yellow fever vaccination. All receptors come from a man aged 18 to 30 who received the YFV17D yellow fever vaccine.

This clonotype turned up a few times. CDR3 sequence: CASSLRSQGTEAFF. The CDR3 DNA follows: TGCGCCAGCAGCTTGAGATCACAGGGGACTGAAGCTTTCTTT. The chain employs TRBV5-1 and TRBJ1-1; 7 bases agree with TRBD1. CDR1 and CDR2 from the germline V gene are SGHRS and YFSETQ. V shed 1 base, J shed 5 bases, and the junction held 5 bases outside the gene matches. The CDR3 runs to 14 residues.

The chain combines TRBV4-2 with TRBJ1-2; D remains unclear. CDR1 and CDR2 from the germline V gene are LGHNA and YNFKEQ. The CDR3 spans 13 residues. V lost 0 bases, J lost 7 bases, and 9 bases lay in between. The CDR3: CASSQETRAGYTF. DNA for the CDR3: TGTGCCAGCAGCCAAGAGACTCGAGCTGGCTACACCTTC.

This chain uses TRBV12-3 or TRBV12-4 with TRBJ2-3; D possibly corresponds to TRBD2 (6 bases). Trimming shortened V by 6 bases and J by 6 bases, and 19 bases separated the two germline ends. This CDR3 has 15 residues. This CDR3 reads CASRLGGARADTQYF. For the CDR3, the DNA is TGTGCCAGCAGACTCGGGGGAGCCCGAGCGGATACGCAGTATTTT.

The table lists this clonotype with many counts. This chain's CDR3 is CASSFGGNYEQYF. The DNA of the CDR3 is TGCGCCAGCAGCTTCGGGGGGAACTACGAGCAGTACTTC. This chain joins TRBV5-1 and TRBJ2-7, with TRBD2 identical over 7 bases. J gave up 3 bases and V 2 bases, and 2 bases lay outside the gene matches. This CDR3 has 13 amino acids. Germline V gene data show CDR1 as SGHRS and CDR2 as YFSETQ.

The V call is TRBV10-3, the J call TRBJ1-1; D gene uncertain. From germline, CDR1 is ENHRY and CDR2 SYGVKD. Between the trimmed V and J ends, which lost 0 bases and 5 bases, there was a span of 4 bases. The CDR3 spans 12 residues. The CDR3, as DNA: TGTGCCATCAGTGAGTCGGTGACTGAAGCTTTCTTT. Amino acids: CAISESVTEAFF.

This clonotype was seen repeatedly, ten times or more. The rearrangement links TRBV4-2 to TRBJ2-3; 8 bases align to TRBD2. The CDR3 loop spans 15 amino acids. J gave up 1 base and V 1 base, and 1 base lay outside the gene matches. Germline V CDR1 and CDR2: LGHNA, YNFKEQ. The CDR3 loop reads CASSQGSGGTDTQYF. DNA of the CDR3: TGTGCCAGCAGCCAAGGTAGCGGGGGCACAGATACGCAGTATTTT.

V is TRBV29-1 and J is TRBJ1-2; D is undetermined. Trimming took 0 bases from V and 5 from J, leaving 10 bases between them. CDR3 length equals 13 residues. Germline CDR1 SQVTM, CDR2 ANQGSEA. CDR3 amino acids: CSVEDRVEYGYTF. DNA for the CDR3: TGCAGCGTTGAAGATCGGGTAGAGTATGGCTACACCTTC.

CDR3 in amino acids: CASSVTGVSSIQYF. The CDR3 DNA follows: TGTGCCAGCAGCGTTACCGGGGTCTCGAGCATTCAGTACTTC. The chain is built from TRBV7-9 and TRBJ2-4; D may be TRBD2 (5 bases). Trimming took 5 bases from V and 9 from J, leaving 17 bases between them. The germline gives CDR1 SEHNR, CDR2 FQNEAQ (reference sequence). The length of the CDR3 is 14 residues. Complete variable domain (other parts from reference TRBV7-9 and TRBJ2-4): DTGVSQNPRHKITKRGQNVTFRCDPISEHNRLYWYRQTLGQGPEFLTYFQNEAQLEKSRLLSDRFSAERPKGSFSTLEIQRTEQGDSAMYLCASSVTGVSSIQYFGAGTRLSVL.

This clonotype was seen a handful of times. V is TRBV19 and J is TRBJ2-1; D unclear. Germline V gene sequence: CDR1 LNHDA, CDR2 SQIVND (reference sequence). V lost 3 bases and J 1 base, leaving 7 bases between the germline ends. CDR3 length: 14 amino acids. In nucleotides, the CDR3 is TGTGCCAGTAGTATCGAAGGGTCCTACAATGAGCAGTTCTTC. Translating gives CASSIEGSYNEQFF.

This clonotype was counted ten times or more. V gene TRBV4-3 combines with J gene TRBJ2-3; 7 bases are shared with TRBD2. Germline V gives CDR1 LGHNA, CDR2 YSLEER. The CDR3 is 14 amino acids. V lost 5 bases to trimming and J lost 1 base; unmatched junction nucleotides: 3. In DNA, the CDR3 is TGCGCCAGCAGCGCGGGGGTGGGCACAGATACGCAGTATTTT. Translating gives CASSAGVGTDTQYF.

The chain combines TRBV7-2 with TRBJ2-7; D gene unclear. The length of the CDR3 is 12 residues. The germline CDR1 and CDR2 sequences are SGHTA and FQGNSA. Trimming left V 5 bases short and J 4 bases short, with 9 bases between. CDR3 region: CASSAWGYEQYF. The CDR3 bases are TGTGCCAGCAGCGCGTGGGGTTACGAGCAGTACTTC.

The gene calls are TRBV4-1 and TRBJ1-6; D is possibly TRBD1 (6 bases). Germline V CDR1 and CDR2: MGHRA, YSYEKL. Trimming pared 3 bases from V and 0 bases from J, leaving 12 bases between. There are 17 residues in the CDR3. Here the CDR3 DNA reads TGCGCCAGCAGCCACTGGACAGCGAGCTCCTATAATTCACCCCTCCACTTT. It translates to CASSHWTASSYNSPLHF.

The V and J genes are TRBV3-1 and TRBJ2-3, with no clear D. This CDR3 spans 15 amino acids. Germline lookup yields CDR1 LGHDT and CDR2 YNNKEL (reference sequence). Trimming cost V 3 bases and J 5 bases, with 15 bases left between them. The CDR3 loop reads CASSQQVQCLDTQYF. For the CDR3, the DNA is TGTGCCAGCAGCCAGCAGGTCCAATGTTTAGATACGCAGTATTTT.

This clonotype was seen only a few times. This chain connects TRBV6-5 to TRBJ2-1; 9 bases match TRBD2. This CDR3 is 18 amino acids long. Trimming cost V 0 bases and J 7 bases; bases outside gene matches: 13. Per the germline V gene, CDR1 is MNHEY and CDR2 is SVGAGI. The CDR3 coding sequence is TGTGCCAGCAGTTACTCGATATTAGGCGGGGGGGTGGGAAATGAGCAGTTCTTC. Amino acids: CASSYSILGGGVGNEQFF.

This clonotype has more than one count but fewer than ten. This chain joins TRBV11-2 and TRBJ1-3, with 11 bases matching TRBD1. Trimming cost V 0 bases and J 0 bases; bases outside gene matches: 7. The germline V gene has CDR1 SGHAT and CDR2 FQNNGV. The CDR3 runs 19 residues. The CDR3 DNA is TGTGCCAGCAGCTTAGATCTAGGACAGGGGGCTAGCTCTGGAAACACCATATATTTT. Translating it yields CASSLDLGQGASSGNTIYF. Full variable domain (rest looked up from reference TRBV11-2 and TRBJ1-3): EAGVAQSPRYKIIEKRQSVAFWCNPISGHATLYWYQQILGQGPKLLIQFQNNGVVDDSQLPKDRFSAERLKGVDSTLKIQPAKLEDSAVYLCASSLDLGQGASSGNTIYFGEGSWLTVV.

This clonotype was detected many times. The chain carries TRBV3-1 and TRBJ2-1; TRBD2 aligns across 8 bases. The ends lost 3 bases at V and 7 bases at J; junction bases unmatched: 5. The CDR3 runs 14 residues. CDR1 LGHDT and CDR2 YNNKEL come from the germline V gene (reference sequence). DNA of the CDR3: TGTGCCAGCAGCCAGCGGGGGGCCGGGAATGAGCAGTTCTTC. Protein: CASSQRGAGNEQFF.

The J gene is TRBJ2-5, the V gene TRBV11-2; D gene uncertain. CDR3 size: 14 residues. Per the germline V gene, CDR1 is SGHAT and CDR2 is FQNNGV. V lost 4 bases and J 5 bases, leaving 14 bases between the germline ends. CDR3 region: CASSSRPGLETQYF. In nucleotides, the CDR3 is TGTGCCAGCAGCTCTCGCCCGGGTTTGGAGACCCAGTACTTC.

This clonotype was found many times. This rearrangement joins TRBV10-3 to TRBJ2-7; D is unclear. The CDR3 runs 15 residues. The germline gives CDR1 ENHRY, CDR2 SYGVKD. Trimming took off 3 bases at V and 3 bases at J, with 15 bases between the two ends. CDR3 nucleotides: TGTGCCATCAGTGAAAGCAGTAATACCTTCTACGAGCAGTACGTC. Translation: CAISESSNTFYEQYV.

This clonotype was seen a few times. V usage is TRBV20-1 and J usage is TRBJ2-7, with D possibly matching TRBD2 (5 bases). The V gene lost 0 bases and the J gene lost 3 bases, with 12 bases spanning the gap. The CDR3 runs to 14 residues. CDR1 DFQATT and CDR2 SNEGSKA come from the germline V gene (reference sequence). CDR3 sequence (DNA): TGCAGTGCTAGAGATCGCGCGGGCTACTACGAGCAGTACTTC. This encodes CSARDRAGYYEQYF.

This clonotype was seen a few times. The chain joins TRBV6-2 or TRBV6-3 to TRBJ2-7; 14 nucleotides agree with TRBD2. With V trimmed by 5 bases and J by 6 bases, 6 bases remained unmatched. The CDR3 is 15 residues long. Germline V gives CDR1 MNHEY, CDR2 SVGEGT. The CDR3 coding sequence is TGTGCCAGCAGTCCGGGACTAGCGGGGGTAGGCGAGCAGTACGTC. Translation gives CASSPGLAGVGEQYV.

J is TRBJ1-2 and V is TRBV6-2 or TRBV6-3; D remains ambiguous. Between the trimmed V and J ends, which lost 3 bases and 0 bases, there was a span of 8 bases. Per germline, CDR1 MNHEY and CDR2 SVGEGT. The CDR3 consists of 14 residues. The CDR3: CASSYVGSNYGYTF. CDR3 coding DNA: TGTGCCAGCAGTTATGTGGGATCTAACTATGGCTACACCTTC.

This clonotype has more than one count but fewer than ten. The chain couples TRBV20-1 to TRBJ2-7, with unresolved D. Germline CDR1 reads DFQATT; CDR2 reads SNEGSKA (reference sequence). V was pared by 0 bases and J by 2 bases, with 11 bases between. The CDR3 totals 14 residues. Written as DNA, the CDR3 is TGCAGTGCTAGAGATAACTACCAACCCTACGAGCAGTACTTC. As protein: CSARDNYQPYEQYF.

The rearrangement links TRBV19 to TRBJ2-5, with TRBD1 matching over 7 bases. Germline V gives CDR1 LNHDA, CDR2 SQIVND (reference sequence). This CDR3 has 13 residues. Trimming cost V 6 bases and J 7 bases; bases outside gene matches: 8. The DNA for the CDR3 is TGTGCCAGTAGAGGGACAGTCCGAGGGACCCAGTACTTC. Protein sequence: CASRGTVRGTQYF.

This clonotype was seen ten or more times. This chain connects TRBV20-1 to TRBJ1-1; D might be TRBD1 (5 bases). The V and J ends lost 1 base and 1 base respectively, with 13 bases between them. The CDR3 sequence is 15 residues long. Per the germline V gene, CDR1 is DFQATT and CDR2 is SNEGSKA (reference sequence). CDR3 region: CSARVSRGANTEAFF. The CDR3 DNA follows: TGCAGTGCTAGAGTTTCCCGGGGCGCGAACACTGAAGCTTTCTTT.